The 16 T cell receptor beta chains reported below all come from one sample, sequenced in a study of blood T cell repertoires in COVID-19. Profiling relied on immunoSEQ multiplex PCR, and the TCRdb table lists in-frame clones only, not all of them. The profile covers over 400,000 clones, with 75% to 90% appearing a single time and under 9.5% taken by the ten largest. The sample comprised PBMCs or T cells enriched from blood (not recorded which). These receptors were obtained from a woman aged 55-70 years who had recovered from COVID-19.

The gene calls are TRBV5-8 and TRBJ2-1, with D possibly being TRBD2 (7 bases). This CDR3 is 15 amino acids long. From germline, CDR1 is SGHTS and CDR2 YDEGEE. With 2 bases removed from V and 8 bases from J, the gap between germline ends came to 17 bases. The CDR3 protein is CASSFSGGGQYEQFF. Written as DNA, the CDR3 is TGTGCCAGCAGCTTTTCGGGGGGCGGGCAGTATGAGCAGTTCTTC.

The chain is built from TRBV6-5 and TRBJ2-2, with D hard to call. The germline V and J ends were trimmed by 1 base and 8 bases, with 14 bases remaining between them. Germline values: CDR1 MNHEY, CDR2 SVGAGI. The CDR3 sequence is 15 residues long. CDR3 sequence: CASSYWAAPSGELFF. DNA for the CDR3: TGTGCCAGCAGTTACTGGGCTGCCCCCTCGGGGGAGCTGTTTTTT.

This clone was observed once. V is TRBV3-1 (or the pseudogene TRBV3-2) and J is TRBJ2-1; 8 bases align to TRBD2. The CDR3 has 17 residues. J was trimmed by 4 bases and V by 1 base; bases with no gene match: 9. Germline V gene sequence: CDR1 LGHDT, CDR2 YNNKEL (reference sequence). CDR3 region: CASSQAVVAGTYNEQFF. CDR3 in DNA: TGTGCCAGCAGCCAAGCGGTGGTAGCGGGGACTTACAATGAGCAGTTCTTC.

V and J are TRBV6-2 or TRBV6-3 and TRBJ2-5; TRBD2 matches 13 bases. Germline CDR1 MNHEY, CDR2 SVGEGT. V trimming: 4 bases; J trimming: 5 bases; junction bases outside the gene matches: 22. There are 21 residues in the CDR3. CDR3 loop: CASSFGDISTTSGGPTETQYF. CDR3 DNA: TGTGCCAGCAGTTTTGGTGATATTTCAACGACTAGCGGGGGGCCGACGGAGACCCAGTACTTC.

This clone was counted a few times. The rearrangement links TRBV19 to TRBJ1-1; no clear D gene. Germline-derived CDR1 and CDR2 are LNHDA and SQIVND (reference sequence). Trimming took 6 bases from V and 4 from J, leaving 15 bases between them. The CDR3 has 14 residues. The chain's CDR3 is CASSPLEFGTEAFF. Written as DNA, the CDR3 is TGTGCCAGTAGCCCCCTCGAGTTCGGCACTGAAGCTTTCTTT. Together with reference TRBV19 and TRBJ1-1, the CDR3 gives the full variable domain: DGGITQSPKYLFRKEGQNVTLSCEQNLNHDAMYWYRQDPGQGLRLIYYSQIVNDFQKGDIAEGYSVSREKKESFPLTVTSAQKNPTAFYLCASSPLEFGTEAFFGQGTRLTVV.

The chain couples TRBV6-5 to TRBJ2-7; D is possibly TRBD1 (8 bases). CDR3 length: 14 residues. V shed 6 bases and J shed 6 bases, with 18 bases lying between them. The germline gives CDR1 MNHEY, CDR2 SVGAGI. The CDR3 region is CASRQGGSNTEQYV. The CDR3 DNA sequence: TGTGCCAGCAGACAGGGGGGGAGCAATACCGAGCAGTACGTC.

The chain couples TRBV7-2 to TRBJ1-2, with 7 bases that match TRBD1. Per the germline V gene, CDR1 is SGHTA and CDR2 is FQGNSA. V was clipped by 3 bases and J by 3 bases; unmatched bases: 4. CDR3 size: 14 residues. CDR3 protein: CASSFTGVDYGYTF. CDR3 DNA sequence: TGTGCCAGCAGCTTTACAGGGGTGGACTATGGCTACACCTTC. Full variable domain (remainder filled in from reference TRBV7-2 and TRBJ1-2): GAGVSQSPSNKVTEKGKDVELRCDPISGHTALYWYRQSLGQGLEFLIYFQGNSAPDKSGLPSDRFSAERTGGSVSTLTIQRTQQEDSAVYLCASSFTGVDYGYTFGSGTRLTVV.

This rearrangement joins TRBV27 to TRBJ2-7; tentative D call: TRBD1 (6 bases). Germline loops: CDR1 MNHEY, CDR2 SMNVEV (reference sequence). V lost 5 bases and J 4 bases, leaving 18 bases between the germline ends. This CDR3 is built from 15 residues. The CDR3 reads CASSEQGSVRYEQYV. The CDR3 coding sequence is TGTGCCAGCAGTGAACAGGGATCTGTAAGGTACGAGCAGTACGTC.

This sequence joins TRBV10-3 and TRBJ1-5; weak D call: TRBD1 (5 bases). Germline assignment: CDR1 ENHRY and CDR2 SYGVKD. V lost 10 bases, J lost 0 bases, and 16 bases lay in between. The CDR3 has 15 residues. CDR3 nucleotides: TGTGCCACTAGAGACCAGGGAATTAGCAATCAGCCCCAGCATTTT. This gives the protein CATRDQGISNQPQHF.

The V call is TRBV5-6, the J call TRBJ1-2, with 9 bases lining up with TRBD1. The germline gives CDR1 SGHDT, CDR2 YYEEEE. Losses at the gene ends were 1 base for V and 8 bases for J; bases not matched to a gene: 6. This CDR3 has 14 residues. The DNA of the CDR3 is TGTGCCAGCAGCTTGCCACAGGGGGCGGGAGGCTACACCTTC. This codes for CASSLPQGAGGYTF.

V usage is TRBV5-6 and J usage is TRBJ2-5; possible D gene TRBD1, 7 bases. Trimming pared 2 bases from V and 5 bases from J, leaving 10 bases between. CDR3 size: 13 residues. From germline, CDR1 is SGHDT and CDR2 YYEEEE. The CDR3 sequence is CASSFRGVETQYF. The CDR3 DNA sequence: TGTGCCAGCAGCTTCAGGGGGGTTGAGACCCAGTACTTC.

J is TRBJ2-3 and V is TRBV7-8; TRBD2 matches 12 bases. CDR1 SGHVS and CDR2 FQNEAQ come from the germline V gene. J lost 2 bases, V lost 1 base, and 7 bases had no gene match. CDR3 length: 18 amino acids. CDR3 in DNA: TGTGCCAGCAGCTTAGAGATGACTAGCGGGGGACTCACAGATACGCAGTATTTT. Encoded protein: CASSLEMTSGGLTDTQYF.

This chain joins TRBV6-5 and TRBJ1-3, with 7 bases lining up with TRBD1. The CDR3 consists of 14 residues. The V segment lost 4 bases and the J segment 4 bases; nucleotides outside the gene matches: 4. The germline V gene encodes CDR1 MNHEY and CDR2 SVGAGI. The CDR3 here is CASSFRQGGNTIYF. CDR3 DNA: TGTGCCAGCAGTTTTCGACAGGGAGGAAACACCATATATTTT.

The J gene is TRBJ1-6, the V gene TRBV4-1; perhaps TRBD1 as D (6 bases). This CDR3 has 15 residues. Between the trimmed V and J ends, which lost 1 base and 10 bases, there was a span of 14 bases. Per the germline V gene, CDR1 is MGHRA and CDR2 is YSYEKL. CDR3 amino acids: CASSQAHRVESPLHF. For the CDR3, the DNA is TGCGCCAGCAGCCAAGCACACAGGGTAGAGTCACCCCTCCACTTT.

The chain is built from TRBV10-2 and TRBJ1-2; a weak D match, TRBD1 (6 bases). V lost 5 bases and J 1 base, leaving 11 bases between the germline ends. CDR3 length: 14 residues. Germline V lookup: CDR1 WSHSY, CDR2 SAAADI. This CDR3 reads CASSYQQGNYGYTF. In DNA form, the CDR3 reads TGCGCCAGCAGTTACCAACAGGGTAACTATGGCTACACCTTC.

This clone has more than one count but fewer than ten. The gene calls are TRBV11-2 and TRBJ1-5; no firm D call. The CDR3 spans 13 residues. Germline V gene data show CDR1 as SGHAT and CDR2 as FQNNGV. V was pared by 1 base and J by 4 bases, with 5 bases between. Here the CDR3 reads CASSLAGNQPQHF. CDR3 coding DNA: TGTGCCAGCAGCTTAGCCGGGAATCAGCCCCAGCATTTT.